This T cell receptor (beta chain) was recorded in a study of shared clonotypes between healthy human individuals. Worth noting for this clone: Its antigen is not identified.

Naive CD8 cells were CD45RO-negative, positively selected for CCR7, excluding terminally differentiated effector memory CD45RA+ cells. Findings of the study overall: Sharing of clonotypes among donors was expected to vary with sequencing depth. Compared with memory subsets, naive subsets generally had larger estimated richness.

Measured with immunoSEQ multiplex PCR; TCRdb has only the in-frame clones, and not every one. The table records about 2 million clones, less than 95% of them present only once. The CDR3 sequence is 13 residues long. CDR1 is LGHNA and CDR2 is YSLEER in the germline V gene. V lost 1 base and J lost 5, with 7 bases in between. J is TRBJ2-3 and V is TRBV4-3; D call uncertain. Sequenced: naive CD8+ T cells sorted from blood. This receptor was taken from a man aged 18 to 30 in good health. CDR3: CASSQGTGDTQYF. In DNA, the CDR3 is TGCGCCAGCAGCCAAGGGACGGGAGATACGCAGTATTTT.